Shown below are 17 T cell receptor beta chains from a single sample sequenced in a study of T cells in Graves' hyperthyroidism and ophthalmopathy. TCR beta CDR3 regions were amplified from RNA transcripts. The TCR CDR3 first-round RT-PCR relied on the HTBI primer set. MiXCR, applied by TCRdb to the multiplex PCR reads, yields one record per CDR3 protein. The profile shows about 350,000 distinct CDR3 sequences, about 14% of them singletons. Sequenced: blood. These TCRs come from a young woman with Graves' hyperthyroidism.

Comments on this clonotype: A read error may explain this, as a much larger clone is one base away. The chain carries TRBV18 and TRBJ1-1; D is possibly TRBD1 (6 bases). CDR3 length: 13 amino acids. Per germline, CDR1 KGHSH and CDR2 LQKENI. CDR3 residues: CASSLQGHTEACF. CDR3 coding DNA: TGTGCCAGCTCACTACAGGGCCACACTGAAGCTTGCTTT.

Comment on this clonotype: No conserved phenylalanine or tryptophan ends this CDR3, so it is likely a read error. The CDR3 loop reads CASSSPTGTSGIDQETQYS. The CDR3 nucleotides are TGTGCCAGCAGTTCCCCGACGGGGACTAGCGGGATCGATCAAGAGACCCAGTACTCC. This chain connects TRBV28 to TRBJ2-5, with 13 positions matching TRBD2. V dropped 4 bases and J dropped 2; count of bases not matched to a gene: 13. The CDR3 runs 19 residues. Germline CDR1 is MDHEN and CDR2 is SYDVKM.

This clonotype was found many times. This rearrangement joins TRBV9 to TRBJ2-7, with 7 bases aligning to TRBD2. The CDR3 is 15 amino acids. The germline gives CDR1 SGDLS, CDR2 YYNGEE. J was trimmed by 2 bases and V by 1 base; bases with no gene match: 6. This chain's CDR3 is CASSVSGLGTYEQYF. Here the CDR3 DNA reads TGTGCCAGCAGCGTATCTGGACTAGGAACCTACGAGCAGTACTTC. Full variable domain (rest looked up from reference TRBV9 and TRBJ2-7): DSGVTQTPKHLITATGQRVTLRCSPRSGDLSVYWYQQSLDQGLQFLIQYYNGEERAKGNILERFSAQQFPDLHSELNLSSLELGDSALYFCASSVSGLGTYEQYFGPGTRLTVT.

This clonotype has at least ten counts. The J gene is TRBJ2-3, the V gene TRBV30; D is perhaps TRBD2 (5 bases). This CDR3 is built from 10 residues. V lost 5 bases, J lost 9 bases, and 9 bases lay in between. Germline loops: CDR1 GTSNPN, CDR2 SVGIG (reference sequence). CDR3 nucleotide sequence: TGTGCCTGGGGACTGCAGACGCAGTATTTT. Translated, it gives CAWGLQTQYF.

This clonotype was observed a handful of times. CDR3 sequence reads: CASSQERGRDTQYF. CDR3 bases: TGCGCCAGCAGCCAAGAACGCGGTAGAGATACGCAGTATTTT. The J gene is TRBJ2-3, the V gene TRBV4-1; no clear D. Germline V gene sequence: CDR1 MGHRA, CDR2 YSYEKL. V gave up 0 bases and J gave up 5 bases, with 9 bases separating them. This CDR3 spans 14 amino acids.

This clonotype has a count of ten or more. This rearrangement joins TRBV11-2 to TRBJ2-1; D possibly corresponds to TRBD1 (5 bases). The V gene's germline CDR1 is SGHAT and CDR2 FQNNGV. V was pared by 5 bases and J by 4 bases, with 12 bases between. This CDR3 has 14 amino acids. Written as DNA, the CDR3 is TGTGCCAGCAGCCCCCCCGACAGATACAATGAGCAGTTCTTC. This gives the protein CASSPPDRYNEQFF.

This clonotype was found many times. The chain links TRBV3-1 to TRBJ1-5, with no clear D. Germline V gene lookup returns CDR1 LGHDT and CDR2 YNNKEL (reference sequence). This CDR3 has 12 amino acids. Trimming cost V 3 bases and J 3 bases, with 3 bases left between them. CDR3 nucleotide sequence: TGTGCCAGCAGCCAGAACAATCAGCCCCAGCATTTT. The encoded protein is CASSQNNQPQHF.

This chain connects TRBV3-1 to TRBJ2-7; D may be TRBD2 (6 bases). Germline values: CDR1 LGHDT, CDR2 YNNKEL (reference sequence). This CDR3 has 16 residues. V lost 3 bases and J lost 0, with 15 bases in between. For the CDR3, the DNA is TGTGCCAGCAGCCAGGTGGGGGGAGCGAGCTCCTACGAGCAGTACTTC. Encoded protein: CASSQVGGASSYEQYF.

In its sample, this clonotype was seen many times. V gene TRBV29-1 combines with J gene TRBJ2-5, with D possibly being TRBD2 (6 bases). Deletions cut 7 bases from V and 4 bases from J, with 13 bases between. The CDR3 is 12 residues long. Germline assignment: CDR1 SQVTM and CDR2 ANQGSEA. CDR3 coding DNA: TGCAGCGCCCAAGTGGGGGGAGAGACCCAGTACTTC. Translating gives CSAQVGGETQYF.

This clonotype was recorded many times. The V and J genes are TRBV7-8 and TRBJ2-7; D perhaps matches TRBD1 (6 bases). The germline CDR1 and CDR2 sequences are SGHVS and FQNEAQ. The V gene lost 4 bases and the J gene lost 0 bases, with 10 bases spanning the gap. The CDR3 contains 14 residues. The DNA for the CDR3 is TGTGCCAGCAGCTCCATGACAGGCTCCTACGAGCAGTACTTC. This gives the protein CASSSMTGSYEQYF.

The CDR3 DNA follows: TGTGCCAGCATACATAGCGGGGTGAACACTGAAGCTTTCTTT. Translation: CASIHSGVNTEAFF. This chain connects TRBV2 to TRBJ1-1; D remains ambiguous. This CDR3 has 14 amino acids. Trimming cost V 7 bases and J 0 bases, with 12 bases left between them. Germline V lookup: CDR1 SNHLY, CDR2 FYNNEI.

In this sample, this clonotype turned up many times. The CDR3: CASSPSTLAGSGELFF. CDR3 in DNA: TGTGCCAGCAGCCCGAGTACACTAGCGGGAAGCGGGGAGCTGTTTTTT. The rearrangement links TRBV11-2 to TRBJ2-2, with 10 bases identical to TRBD2. Germline V gives CDR1 SGHAT, CDR2 FQNNGV. The CDR3 is made up of 16 amino acids. With V trimmed by 5 bases and J by 7 bases, 10 bases remained unmatched. Looking up the rest from reference TRBV11-2 and TRBJ2-2 gives the full variable domain: EAGVAQSPRYKIIEKRQSVAFWCNPISGHATLYWYQQILGQGPKLLIQFQNNGVVDDSQLPKDRFSAERLKGVDSTLKIQPAKLEDSAVYLCASSPSTLAGSGELFFGEGSRLTVL.

In this sample, this clonotype turned up many times. The chain uses TRBV11-1 and TRBJ2-2; 7 bases are a match to TRBD2. CDR3 length: 15 residues. J lost 1 base, V lost 3 bases, and 2 bases had no gene match. The V gene's germline CDR1 is SGHAT and CDR2 FQDESV (reference sequence). This CDR3 reads CASSFKRENTGELFF. The CDR3 region has the DNA TGTGCCAGCAGCTTCAAGCGGGAGAACACCGGGGAGCTGTTTTTT.

This clonotype came up many times. The chain uses TRBV20-1 and TRBJ2-2; 14 nucleotides agree with TRBD2. V shed 0 bases, J shed 5 bases, and the junction held 8 bases outside the gene matches. CDR3 size: 18 residues. The germline V gene encodes CDR1 DFQATT and CDR2 SNEGSKA (reference sequence). The CDR3 is CSARDLGLAGGGTGELFF. As DNA, the CDR3 is TGCAGTGCTAGAGATCTTGGACTAGCGGGAGGAGGGACCGGGGAGCTGTTTTTT.

CDR3 DNA: TGTGCCTGGAGTCCCCCGGGACTAGCGGGCGAGCAGTACTTC. It specifies CAWSPPGLAGEQYF. The V call is TRBV30, the J call TRBJ2-7; 12 positions match TRBD2. J gave up 6 bases and V 2 bases, and 5 bases lay outside the gene matches. CDR3 size: 14 residues. The germline gives CDR1 GTSNPN, CDR2 SVGIG (reference sequence).

Ten or more counts support this clonotype. The CDR3 sequence is CASRRRDEKLFF. The CDR3 DNA is TGTGCCAGCAGAAGGAGGGATGAAAAACTGTTTTTT. The rearrangement uses TRBV2 and TRBJ1-4; D not certain. The length of the CDR3 is 12 residues. The germline V gene encodes CDR1 SNHLY and CDR2 FYNNEI. V gave up 6 bases and J gave up 6 bases, with 8 bases separating them. Looking up the rest from reference TRBV2 and TRBJ1-4 gives the full variable domain: EPEVTQTPSHQVTQMGQEVILRCVPISNHLYFYWYRQILGQKVEFLVSFYNNEISEKSEIFDDQFSVERPDGSNFTLKIRSTKLEDSAMYFCASRRRDEKLFFGSGTQLSVL.

This chain joins TRBV6-1 and TRBJ2-3; D not resolved. Trimming stripped 5 bases from V and 5 bases from J, with 8 bases between. The CDR3 contains 12 residues. In germline, CDR1 is MNHNS, CDR2 SASEGT. The CDR3 DNA reads TGTGCCAGCAGTCCTGCAGTAGATACGCAGTATTTT. Translated: CASSPAVDTQYF.